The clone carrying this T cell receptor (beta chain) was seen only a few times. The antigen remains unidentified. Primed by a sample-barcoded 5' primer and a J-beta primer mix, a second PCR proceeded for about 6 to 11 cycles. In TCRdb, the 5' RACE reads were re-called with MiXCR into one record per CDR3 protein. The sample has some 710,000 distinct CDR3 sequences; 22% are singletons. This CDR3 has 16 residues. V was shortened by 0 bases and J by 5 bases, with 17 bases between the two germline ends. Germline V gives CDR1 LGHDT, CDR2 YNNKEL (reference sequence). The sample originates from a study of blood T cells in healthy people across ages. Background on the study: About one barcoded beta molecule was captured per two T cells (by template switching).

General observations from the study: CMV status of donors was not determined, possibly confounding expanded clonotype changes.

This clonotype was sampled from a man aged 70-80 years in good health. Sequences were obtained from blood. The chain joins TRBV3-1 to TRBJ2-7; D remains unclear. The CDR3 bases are TGTGCCAGCAGCCAAGAGGTAGGCTTTGGAACCCACGAGCAGTACTTC. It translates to CASSQEVGFGTHEQYF.